A selection of T cell receptor beta chains follows, all from one sample in a study of T cells in Graves' hyperthyroidism and ophthalmopathy. TCRdb recomputed calls from the multiplex PCR reads with MiXCR, one row per CDR3 protein. The sample holds a few hundred thousand distinct CDR3 sequences, around 13% seen once. Material: blood. These receptor sequences come from a woman between 35 and 50 years old with Graves' ophthalmopathy. Both conserved end residues are part of each CDR3. Fields, in order: J gene, clone size, V gene, D gene, CDR3 DNA, CDR3 protein. A D gene is named only where the DNA matches it firmly. Size values are once, few and many counts, or a class for expanded clones, and some rows have none.

J gene: TRBJ1-2; clone size: -; V gene: TRBV6-2/TRBV6-3; D gene: -; CDR3 DNA: TGTGCCACCAGGGCGCAAGTTCTTAACTATGGCTACACCTTC; CDR3 protein: CATRAQVLNYGYTF
J gene: TRBJ2-3; clone size: -; V gene: TRBV20-1; D gene: TRBD2; CDR3 DNA: TGCAGTGCTAGAGATAGCCAGCGGGGTAGGGTAGATACGCAGTATTTT; CDR3 protein: CSARDSQRGRVDTQYF
J gene: TRBJ2-1; clone size: few; V gene: TRBV5-1; D gene: TRBD2; CDR3 DNA: TGCGCCAGCAGCTTCCGCCAAATCGGGGGGGATGAGCAGTTCTTC; CDR3 protein: CASSFRQIGGDEQFF
J gene: TRBJ2-5; clone size: many; V gene: TRBV28; D gene: TRBD1; CDR3 DNA: TGTGCCAGCAGTTCCTACAGGGGGCGGGCTGATGAGACCCAGTACTTC; CDR3 protein: CASSSYRGRADETQYF
J gene: TRBJ1-6; clone size: few; V gene: TRBV30; D gene: -; CDR3 DNA: TGTGCCTGGAGTCGTTCCGACAGCGATTATAATTCACCCCTCCACTTT; CDR3 protein: CAWSRSDSDYNSPLHF
J gene: TRBJ1-1; clone size: many; V gene: TRBV7-2; D gene: TRBD1; CDR3 DNA: TGTGCCAGCAGCCGCGGCAGGGGGCTCAGGAACACTGAAGCTTTCTTT; CDR3 protein: CASSRGRGLRNTEAFF
J gene: TRBJ2-3; clone size: few; V gene: TRBV29-1; D gene: TRBD1; CDR3 DNA: TGCAGCGTTGAAGGAGAGGGGGCTAGCACAGATACGCAGTATTTT; CDR3 protein: CSVEGEGASTDTQYF
J gene: TRBJ2-2; clone size: few; V gene: TRBV3-1; D gene: -; CDR3 DNA: TGTGCCAGCAGCCACAGCGTAAAGACAGGAAGGGCCGGGGAGCTGTTTTTT; CDR3 protein: CASSHSVKTGRAGELFF
J gene: TRBJ1-2; clone size: many; V gene: TRBV11-2; D gene: TRBD1; CDR3 DNA: TGTGCCAGCAGCTTAGTAGGGACAGGGGGAGACACCTTC; CDR3 protein: CASSLVGTGGDTF
J gene: TRBJ2-5; clone size: -; V gene: TRBV20-1; D gene: TRBD2; CDR3 DNA: TGCAGTGCGCCACCCATTACTAGCGCGGGTGGAGAGACCCAGTACTTC; CDR3 protein: CSAPPITSAGGETQYF
J gene: TRBJ2-1; clone size: few; V gene: TRBV6-1; D gene: -; CDR3 DNA: TGTGCCAGCAGTTGGGACCGAACGATTAATGAGCAGTTCTTC; CDR3 protein: CASSWDRTINEQFF
J gene: TRBJ1-2; clone size: many; V gene: TRBV12-3/TRBV12-4; D gene: -; CDR3 DNA: TGTGCCAGCAGTTTTGGGGGAACTGGCTACACCTTC; CDR3 protein: CASSFGGTGYTF
J gene: TRBJ1-1; clone size: -; V gene: TRBV5-6; D gene: TRBD1; CDR3 DNA: TGTGCCAGCAGCAGGGGGACAGGGGGGGAAATTGAAGCTTTCTTT; CDR3 protein: CASSRGTGGEIEAFF
J gene: TRBJ1-1; clone size: many; V gene: TRBV5-6; D gene: -; CDR3 DNA: TGTGCCAGCAGCTTGGTCGGAAACCGAATGGCTTTCTTT; CDR3 protein: CASSLVGNRMAFF
J gene: TRBJ2-1; clone size: many; V gene: TRBV20-1; D gene: TRBD2; CDR3 DNA: TGCAGTGCTAGAGAAAAGCTAGCGGGGGTGTTAAGGAATGAGCAGTTCTTC; CDR3 protein: CSAREKLAGVLRNEQFF
J gene: TRBJ2-7; clone size: many; V gene: TRBV6-1; D gene: TRBD2; CDR3 DNA: TGTGCCAGCAGTTCCCCGACTAGCGGGAGGGGCTACGAGCAGTACTTC; CDR3 protein: CASSSPTSGRGYEQYF
J gene: TRBJ2-1; clone size: few; V gene: TRBV4-1; D gene: TRBD2; CDR3 DNA: TGCGCCAGCAGCCAAACTAGCGGGAGGGCCCCTTTCAATGAGCAGTTCTTC; CDR3 protein: CASSQTSGRAPFNEQFF
J gene: TRBJ1-1; clone size: many; V gene: TRBV2; D gene: -; CDR3 DNA: TGTGCCAGCCAGGGGCGGATGAACACTGAAGCTTTCTTT; CDR3 protein: CASQGRMNTEAFF
J gene: TRBJ2-7; clone size: -; V gene: TRBV15; D gene: TRBD1; CDR3 DNA: TGTGCCACCAGCAGTGAACAGGGGATAGGGGGCGAGCAGTACTTC; CDR3 protein: CATSSEQGIGGEQYF
J gene: TRBJ2-3; clone size: -; V gene: TRBV7-9; D gene: -; CDR3 DNA: TGTGCCAGCAGCTTAGTGGGGGGTCGCACAGATACGCAGTATTTT; CDR3 protein: CASSLVGGRTDTQYF
J gene: TRBJ2-7; clone size: -; V gene: TRBV7-6; D gene: -; CDR3 DNA: TGTGCCAGCAGCTTAGTTGACGGGACTCTATACGAGCAGTACTTC; CDR3 protein: CASSLVDGTLYEQYF
J gene: TRBJ2-1; clone size: -; V gene: TRBV19; D gene: -; CDR3 DNA: TGTGCCAGTAGTATAGGGGCTACTGGGGTTGAGCAGTTCTTC; CDR3 protein: CASSIGATGVEQFF
J gene: TRBJ2-2; clone size: many; V gene: TRBV28; D gene: TRBD1; CDR3 DNA: TGTGCCAGCAGCTTGTTAGGGACAGGGGGTGTAGCCGGGGAGCTGTTTTTT; CDR3 protein: CASSLLGTGGVAGELFF
J gene: TRBJ1-5; clone size: -; V gene: TRBV10-2; D gene: -; CDR3 DNA: TGCGCCACCTACCCAGGGTACAATCAGCCCCAGCATTTT; CDR3 protein: CATYPGYNQPQHF
J gene: TRBJ1-5; clone size: many; V gene: TRBV7-2; D gene: TRBD1; CDR3 DNA: TGTGCCAGCAGCTCTGGACAGGCTAGCAATCAGCCCCAGCATTTT; CDR3 protein: CASSSGQASNQPQHF
J gene: TRBJ2-2; clone size: -; V gene: TRBV10-1; D gene: -; CDR3 DNA: TGCGCCAGCAGTGCGGACACCTACGGGGAGCTGTTTTTT; CDR3 protein: CASSADTYGELFF
J gene: TRBJ2-7; clone size: many; V gene: TRBV6-1; D gene: -; CDR3 DNA: TGTGCCAGCAGTGAAATAACTAGTGAGCAGTACTTC; CDR3 protein: CASSEITSEQYF
J gene: TRBJ2-7; clone size: many; V gene: TRBV28; D gene: -; CDR3 DNA: TGTGCCAGCAGTTCTCCCCCGACCCGAAGCTCCTACGAGCAGTACTTC; CDR3 protein: CASSSPPTRSSYEQYF
J gene: TRBJ1-5; clone size: many; V gene: TRBV7-2; D gene: -; CDR3 DNA: TGTGCCAGCAGCTTAGGGGGTCAAAGCAATCAGCCCCAGCATTTT; CDR3 protein: CASSLGGQSNQPQHF
J gene: TRBJ1-6; clone size: -; V gene: TRBV12-3/TRBV12-4; D gene: TRBD1; CDR3 DNA: TGTGCCAGCAGACGGACAGGGGGAGCAGTTCCACCCCTCCACTTT; CDR3 protein: CASRRTGGAVPPLHF
J gene: TRBJ1-4; clone size: few; V gene: TRBV27; D gene: TRBD1; CDR3 DNA: TGTGCCAGCAGTTTATGGGTAGGGGGCAGTGAAAAACTGTTTTTT; CDR3 protein: CASSLWVGGSEKLFF
J gene: TRBJ2-7; clone size: many; V gene: TRBV3-1; D gene: -; CDR3 DNA: TGTGCCAGCAGCCTTTCCCACGAGCAGTACTTC; CDR3 protein: CASSLSHEQYF
J gene: TRBJ2-7; clone size: few; V gene: TRBV5-1; D gene: -; CDR3 DNA: TGCGCCAGCAGCTTGTTGTCTAACGAGCAGTACTTC; CDR3 protein: CASSLLSNEQYF
J gene: TRBJ2-5; clone size: many; V gene: TRBV7-9; D gene: TRBD1; CDR3 DNA: TGTGCCAGCAGCTTCGACAGGGGGCGTGAGACCCAGTACTTC; CDR3 protein: CASSFDRGRETQYF
J gene: TRBJ1-1; clone size: -; V gene: TRBV19; D gene: -; CDR3 DNA: TGTGCCAGTAGTATCACCGCTCATGGGGAGAACACTGAAGCTTTCTTT; CDR3 protein: CASSITAHGENTEAFF
J gene: TRBJ2-5; clone size: few; V gene: TRBV7-9; D gene: -; CDR3 DNA: TGTGCCAGCAGCTCCGGGACTCTTGGGATGGAGACCCAGTACTTC; CDR3 protein: CASSSGTLGMETQYF
J gene: TRBJ2-3; clone size: few; V gene: TRBV20-1; D gene: TRBD2; CDR3 DNA: TGCAGTGCTCTAGCGAATAGCGGGAGGGACACAGATACGCAGTATTTT; CDR3 protein: CSALANSGRDTDTQYF
J gene: TRBJ1-5; clone size: -; V gene: TRBV5-1; D gene: -; CDR3 DNA: TGCGCCAGCAGTCACGGACGAGATCAGCCCCAGCATTTT; CDR3 protein: CASSHGRDQPQHF
J gene: TRBJ2-3; clone size: -; V gene: TRBV5-1; D gene: -; CDR3 DNA: TGCGCCAGCAGCCCGACAGGCACAGATACGCAGTATTTT; CDR3 protein: CASSPTGTDTQYF
J gene: TRBJ1-2; clone size: -; V gene: TRBV7-9; D gene: -; CDR3 DNA: TGTGCCAGCAGCTTAGTCCCCGGGACACCTTACACCTTC; CDR3 protein: CASSLVPGTPYTF
J gene: TRBJ1-2; clone size: many; V gene: TRBV6-6; D gene: -; CDR3 DNA: TGTGCCAGCAGTTACCCACAGGGCGATGGCTACACCTTC; CDR3 protein: CASSYPQGDGYTF